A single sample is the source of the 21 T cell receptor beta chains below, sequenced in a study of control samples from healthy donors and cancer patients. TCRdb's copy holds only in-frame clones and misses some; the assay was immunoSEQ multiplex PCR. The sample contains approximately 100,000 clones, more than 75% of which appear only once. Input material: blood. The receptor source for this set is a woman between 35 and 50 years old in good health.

This CDR3 is CASSSRPDEQFF. The CDR3 bases are TGTGCCAGCAGCTCACGACCCGATGAGCAGTTCTTC. The chain couples TRBV3-1 (or the pseudogene TRBV3-2) to TRBJ2-1; D not certain. Germline V gene sequence: CDR1 LGHDT, CDR2 YNNKEL (reference sequence). The CDR3 runs to 12 residues. V gave up 5 bases and J gave up 8 bases, with 10 bases separating them.

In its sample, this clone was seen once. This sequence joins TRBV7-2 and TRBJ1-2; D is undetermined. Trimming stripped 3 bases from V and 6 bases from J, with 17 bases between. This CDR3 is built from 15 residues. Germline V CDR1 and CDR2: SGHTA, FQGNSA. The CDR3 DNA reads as TGTGCCAGCAGCTTTGGTCCGAAGCCAGGAAATGGCTACACCTTC. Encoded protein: CASSFGPKPGNGYTF.

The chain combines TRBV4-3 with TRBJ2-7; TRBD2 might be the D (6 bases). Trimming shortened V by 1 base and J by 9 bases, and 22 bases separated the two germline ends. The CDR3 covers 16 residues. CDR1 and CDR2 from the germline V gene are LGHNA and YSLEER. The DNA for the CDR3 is TGCGCCAGCAGCCAAGCCCCGGGAGTAGCGTGTCTGGGGCAGTACTTC. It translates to CASSQAPGVACLGQYF.

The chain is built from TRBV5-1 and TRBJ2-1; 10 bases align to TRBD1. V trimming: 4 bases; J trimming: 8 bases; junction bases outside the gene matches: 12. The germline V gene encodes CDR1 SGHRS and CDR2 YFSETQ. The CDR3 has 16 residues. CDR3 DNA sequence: TGCGCCAGCAGCACTGGTGGGACAGGGGCAGGGGATGAGCAGTTCTTC. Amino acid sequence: CASSTGGTGAGDEQFF. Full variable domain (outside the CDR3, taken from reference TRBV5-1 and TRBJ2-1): KAGVTQTPRYLIKTRGQQVTLSCSPISGHRSVSWYQQTPGQGLQFLFEYFSETQRNKGNFPGRFSGRQFSNSRSEMNVSTLELGDSALYLCASSTGGTGAGDEQFFGPGTRLTVL.

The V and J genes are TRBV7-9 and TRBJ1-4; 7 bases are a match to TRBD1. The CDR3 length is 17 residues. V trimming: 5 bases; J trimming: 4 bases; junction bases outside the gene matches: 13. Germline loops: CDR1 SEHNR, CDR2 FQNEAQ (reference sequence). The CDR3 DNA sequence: TGTGCCAGCAGCCGAGGGGGGCCCACAGGGGATAATGAAAAACTGTTTTTT. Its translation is CASSRGGPTGDNEKLFF.

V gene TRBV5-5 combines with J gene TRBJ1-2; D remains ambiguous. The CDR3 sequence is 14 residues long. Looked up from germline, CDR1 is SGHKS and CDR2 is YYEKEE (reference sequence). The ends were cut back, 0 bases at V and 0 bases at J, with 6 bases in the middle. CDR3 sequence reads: CASSLASANYGYTF. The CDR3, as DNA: TGTGCCAGCAGCTTGGCCTCAGCTAACTATGGCTACACCTTC. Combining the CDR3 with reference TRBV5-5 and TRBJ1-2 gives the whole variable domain DAGVTQSPTHLIKTRGQQVTLRCSPISGHKSVSWYQQVLGQGPQFIFQYYEKEERGRGNFPDRFSARQFPNYSSELNVNALLLGDSALYLCASSLASANYGYTFGSGTRLTVV.

The CDR3 region has the DNA TGTGCCAGCAGTGAAGCGCGTTTGTCAGGGACGGGTAACAATCAGCCCCAGCATTTT. Its translation: CASSEARLSGTGNNQPQHF. The J gene is TRBJ1-5, the V gene TRBV2, with a tentative D call TRBD1 (5 bases). The germline V and J ends were trimmed by 0 bases and 3 bases, with 21 bases remaining between them. CDR3 length: 19 residues. From germline, CDR1 is SNHLY and CDR2 FYNNEI.

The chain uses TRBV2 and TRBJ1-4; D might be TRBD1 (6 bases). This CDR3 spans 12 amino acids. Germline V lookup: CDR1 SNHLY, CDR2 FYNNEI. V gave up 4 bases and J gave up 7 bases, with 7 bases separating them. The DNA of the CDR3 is TGTGCCAGCAGTGGACAGGCTGAAAAACTGTTTTTT. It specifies CASSGQAEKLFF.

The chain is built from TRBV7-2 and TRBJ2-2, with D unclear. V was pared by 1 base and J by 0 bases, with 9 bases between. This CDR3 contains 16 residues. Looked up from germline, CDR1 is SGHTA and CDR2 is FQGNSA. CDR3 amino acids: CASSLVAGANTGELFF. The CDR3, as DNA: TGTGCCAGCAGCTTAGTTGCAGGCGCGAACACCGGGGAGCTGTTTTTT.

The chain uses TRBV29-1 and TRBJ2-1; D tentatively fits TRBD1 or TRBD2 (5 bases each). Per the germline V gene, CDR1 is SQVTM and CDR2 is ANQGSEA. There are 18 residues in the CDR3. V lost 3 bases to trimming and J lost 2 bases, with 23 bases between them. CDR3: CSVEVGDHQKTTYNEQFF. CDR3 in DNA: TGCAGCGTTGAGGTTGGGGACCACCAAAAAACCACCTACAATGAGCAGTTCTTC.

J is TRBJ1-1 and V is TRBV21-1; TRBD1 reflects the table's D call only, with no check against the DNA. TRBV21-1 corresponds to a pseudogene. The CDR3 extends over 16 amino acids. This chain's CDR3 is CASSKGRTGFHTEAFF. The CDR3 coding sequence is TGTGCCAGCAGCAAAGGAAGGACAGGGTTTCACACTGAAGCTTTCTTT.

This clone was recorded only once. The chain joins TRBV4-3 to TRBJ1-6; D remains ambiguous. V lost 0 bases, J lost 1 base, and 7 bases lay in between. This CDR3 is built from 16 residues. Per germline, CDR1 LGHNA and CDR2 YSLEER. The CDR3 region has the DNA TGCGCCAGCAGCCAAGATTGGCCATCCTATAATTCACCCCTCCACTTT. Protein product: CASSQDWPSYNSPLHF.

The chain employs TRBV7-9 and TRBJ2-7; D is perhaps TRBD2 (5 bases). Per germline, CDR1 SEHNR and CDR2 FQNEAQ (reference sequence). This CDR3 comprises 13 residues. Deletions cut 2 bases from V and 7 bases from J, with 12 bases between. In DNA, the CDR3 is TGTGCCAGCAGCTTATTAGAGGGCGGGGAGCAGTACTTC. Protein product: CASSLLEGGEQYF.

For the CDR3, the DNA is TGTGCCAGTAGTCCCGGGACAGTGAACACCGGGGAGCTGTTTTTT. As protein: CASSPGTVNTGELFF. The rearrangement uses TRBV19 and TRBJ2-2; 7 bases agree with TRBD1. J was trimmed by 1 base and V by 5 bases; bases with no gene match: 4. CDR3 length equals 15 residues. CDR1 is LNHDA and CDR2 is SQIVND in the germline V gene (reference sequence).

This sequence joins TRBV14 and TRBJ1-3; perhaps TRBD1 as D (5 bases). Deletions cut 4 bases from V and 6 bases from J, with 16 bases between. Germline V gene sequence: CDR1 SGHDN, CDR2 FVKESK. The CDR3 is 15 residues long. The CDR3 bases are TGTGCCAGCAGCCCTCTTCTCCAGGGTGCAAACACCATATATTTT. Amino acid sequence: CASSPLLQGANTIYF.

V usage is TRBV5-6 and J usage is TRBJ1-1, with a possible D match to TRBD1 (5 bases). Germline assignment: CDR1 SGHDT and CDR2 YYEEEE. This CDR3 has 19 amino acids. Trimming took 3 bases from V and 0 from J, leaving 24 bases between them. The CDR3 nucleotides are TGTGCCAGCAGCTGGCCCCGGGGGAGCTTCCCGGGAATGAACACTGAAGCTTTCTTT. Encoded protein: CASSWPRGSFPGMNTEAFF.

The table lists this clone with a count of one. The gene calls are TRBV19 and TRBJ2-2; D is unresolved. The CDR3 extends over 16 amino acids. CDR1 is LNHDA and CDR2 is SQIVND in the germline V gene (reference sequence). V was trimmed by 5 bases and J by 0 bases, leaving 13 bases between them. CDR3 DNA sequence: TGTGCCAGTAGTGGAGATAAACATCCGAACACCGGGGAGCTGTTTTTT. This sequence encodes CASSGDKHPNTGELFF.

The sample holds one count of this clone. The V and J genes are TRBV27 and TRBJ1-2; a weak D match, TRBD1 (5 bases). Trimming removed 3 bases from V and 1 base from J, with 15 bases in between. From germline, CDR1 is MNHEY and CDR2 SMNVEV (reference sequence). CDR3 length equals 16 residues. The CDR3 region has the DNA TGTGCCAGCAGTTTCTCTCATCGCGACAGTAACTATGGCTACACCTTC. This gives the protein CASSFSHRDSNYGYTF.

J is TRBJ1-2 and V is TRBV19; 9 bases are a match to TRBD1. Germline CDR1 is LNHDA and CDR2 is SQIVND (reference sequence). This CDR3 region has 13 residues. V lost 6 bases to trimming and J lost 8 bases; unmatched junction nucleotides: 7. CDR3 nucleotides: TGTGCCAGTAGGGCTACTGGGACAGGGGGCTACACCTTC. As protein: CASRATGTGGYTF.

CDR3 DNA sequence: TGTGCCAGCAGCTCCGACAGACATTCCCCCACTTATGGCTACACCTTC. Protein: CASSSDRHSPTYGYTF. The chain has TRBV6-6 and TRBJ1-2, with D perhaps TRBD1 (5 bases). V dropped 6 bases and J dropped 5 bases, with 22 bases sitting between them. The CDR3 loop spans 16 amino acids. Germline assignment: CDR1 MNHNY and CDR2 SVGAGI (reference sequence).

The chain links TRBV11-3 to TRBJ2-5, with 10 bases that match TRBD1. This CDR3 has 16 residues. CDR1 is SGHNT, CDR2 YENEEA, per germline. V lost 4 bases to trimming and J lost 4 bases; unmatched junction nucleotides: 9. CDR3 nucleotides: TGTGCCAGCAGCTCCCCCGGGACAGGGGTATTAGAGACCCAGTACTTC. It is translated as CASSSPGTGVLETQYF. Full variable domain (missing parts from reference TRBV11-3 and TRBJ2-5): EAGVVQSPRYKIIEKKQPVAFWCNPISGHNTLYWYLQNLGQGPELLIRYENEEAVDDSQLPKDRFSAERLKGVDSTLKIQPAELGDSAVYLCASSSPGTGVLETQYFGPGTRLLVL.